Following are 5 T cell receptor beta chains from one sample sequenced in a study of T cell responses to AZD1222 COVID-19 vaccine. Repertoires were generated with immunoSEQ multiplex PCR, while TCRdb's copy carries only in-frame clones and drops some. The repertoire holds 90,000 to 140,000 clones, roughly 90% seen once, with under 3% in the top ten. Sequenced here: peripheral blood, sampled on day 0 of AZD1222 vaccination. Receptor source: an adult in good health.

The chain carries TRBV2 and TRBJ2-7; a weak D match, TRBD1 (6 bases). The CDR3 totals 12 residues. Trimming took off 5 bases at V and 6 bases at J, with 11 bases between the two ends. Germline V gene data show CDR1 as SNHLY and CDR2 as FYNNEI. The CDR3, as DNA: TGTGCCAGCAGTATGGACAGTCGCGAGCAGTACTTC. Its protein product is CASSMDSREQYF.

The chain employs TRBV5-4 and TRBJ1-3; 9 bases align to TRBD1. V shed 0 bases and J 2 bases; nucleotides not matched to a gene: 3. The CDR3 has 16 residues. The germline gives CDR1 SGHNT, CDR2 YYREEE (reference sequence). DNA of the CDR3: TGTGCCAGCAGCTTGGGGGGGACAGGGACTGGAAACACCATATATTTT. Translation gives CASSLGGTGTGNTIYF.

The sample holds one count of this clone. Other DNA sequences of this sample code for an identical CDR3. The chain joins TRBV6-1 to TRBJ2-6; D gene uncertain. CDR3 size: 14 residues. In germline, CDR1 is MNHNS, CDR2 SASEGT. Trimming removed 3 bases at V and 0 bases at J, with 3 bases between. The DNA for the CDR3 is TGTGCCAGCAGTGACGGCTCTGGGGCCAACGTCCTGACTTTC. As protein: CASSDGSGANVLTF.

J is TRBJ1-2 and V is TRBV4-1; TRBD1 is a possible D gene (6 bases). The V gene's germline CDR1 is MGHRA and CDR2 YSYEKL. This CDR3 spans 15 amino acids. The ends were cut back, 6 bases at V and 5 bases at J, with 19 bases in the middle. This CDR3 is CASRETTGYLYGYTF. In nucleotides, the CDR3 is TGCGCCAGCAGAGAAACCACAGGGTATCTTTATGGCTACACCTTC.

The chain combines TRBV20-1 with TRBJ2-7; D may be TRBD2 (5 bases). Trimming removed 3 bases at V and 7 bases at J, with 10 bases between. This CDR3 is 11 amino acids long. Germline values: CDR1 DFQATT, CDR2 SNEGSKA (reference sequence). The CDR3 nucleotides read TGCAGTGCTAGCGGACTGGCAGAGCAGTACTTC. Its protein product is CSASGLAEQYF.